The next 10 T cell receptor beta chains were all read from a single sample in a study of identical twins. TCRdb reprocessed the 5' RACE reads with MiXCR, giving one entry per CDR3 protein. The sample has 500,000 to 600,000 distinct CDR3 sequences; around 20% are singletons. The data also belong to a second study, concerning T cells expressing NK-cell markers.

Source material: CD4+ T cells sorted from blood. These receptor sequences come from a woman aged 18-29 years in good health.

This clonotype has only a few counts. CDR3 amino acids: CASSPPVTSTDTQYF. In nucleotides, the CDR3 is TGTGCCAGCAGTCCTCCAGTGACTAGCACAGATACGCAGTATTTT. This rearrangement joins TRBV12-3 or TRBV12-4 to TRBJ2-3, with D unresolved. Trimming removed 5 bases from V and 0 bases from J, with 12 bases in between. This CDR3 comprises 15 residues.

This clonotype showed up just a few times. This chain connects TRBV29-1 to TRBJ2-3; the D is unclear. With 4 bases removed from V and 6 bases from J, the gap between germline ends came to 5 bases. The germline V gene encodes CDR1 SQVTM and CDR2 ANQGSEA. The CDR3 sequence is 10 residues long. The CDR3 here is CSVAVDTQYF. CDR3 nucleotides: TGCAGCGTTGCGGTTGATACGCAGTATTTT.

The chain joins TRBV9 to TRBJ2-3, with 11 bases that match TRBD2. V trimming: 4 bases; J trimming: 7 bases; junction bases outside the gene matches: 11. The CDR3 contains 16 residues. Germline loops: CDR1 SGDLS, CDR2 YYNGEE. The CDR3 region has the DNA TGTGCCAGCAGCACCCAACTAGCGGGGGACATGAATACGCAGTATTTT. As protein: CASSTQLAGDMNTQYF.

The rearrangement links TRBV6-5 to TRBJ1-4; no clear D gene. Trimming shortened V by 0 bases and J by 7 bases, and 15 bases separated the two germline ends. The CDR3 is 16 residues long. Germline V gene data show CDR1 as MNHEY and CDR2 as SVGAGI. The CDR3 region has the DNA TGTGCCAGCAGTTACTCCTTTTGGCCGGTCGGTGAAAAACTGTTTTTT. It codes for CASSYSFWPVGEKLFF.

This clonotype has only a few counts. The chain recombines TRBV7-9 with TRBJ2-1; 9 bases fit TRBD2. The germline V gene has CDR1 SEHNR and CDR2 FQNEAQ (reference sequence). CDR3 length: 14 residues. After removal of 3 bases from V and 7 bases from J, the junction contained 4 bases not matched to a gene. The CDR3 region has the DNA TGTGCCAGCAGCTTCGCGGGAGGGTGGAATGAGCAGTTCTTC. Protein sequence: CASSFAGGWNEQFF.

There are a few counts of this clonotype. The chain uses TRBV3-1 and TRBJ1-4, with D possibly matching TRBD1 (5 bases). The germline CDR1 and CDR2 sequences are LGHDT and YNNKEL (reference sequence). The CDR3 has 14 amino acids. V dropped 5 bases and J dropped 7 bases, with 14 bases sitting between them. DNA for the CDR3: TGTGCCAGCAGCTCATGGGACCGGGGTGAAAAACTGTTTTTT. This translates into CASSSWDRGEKLFF. Full variable domain (missing parts from reference TRBV3-1 and TRBJ1-4): DTAVSQTPKYLVTQMGNDKSIKCEQNLGHDTMYWYKQDSKKFLKIMFSYNNKELIINETVPNRFSPKSPDKAHLNLHINSLELGDSAVYFCASSSWDRGEKLFFGSGTQLSVL.

The V call is TRBV6-5, the J call TRBJ2-4; 10 bases line up with TRBD1. Germline V gene lookup returns CDR1 MNHEY and CDR2 SVGAGI. The CDR3 covers 17 residues. With V trimmed by 4 bases and J by 1 base, 7 bases remained unmatched. CDR3 bases: TGTGCCAGCAGTTGGGACAGGGGCTATGGGGCCAAAAACATTCAGTACTTC. Translated: CASSWDRGYGAKNIQYF.

The CDR3 loop is CASSPYGTGFMRSTEAFF. In DNA form, the CDR3 reads TGTGCCAGCTCACCATACGGGACAGGGTTCATGCGGAGCACTGAAGCTTTCTTT. The chain has TRBV18 and TRBJ1-1; TRBD1 matches 9 bases. Losses at the gene ends were 2 bases for V and 4 bases for J; bases not matched to a gene: 14. The CDR3 spans 18 residues. The germline V gene has CDR1 KGHSH and CDR2 LQKENI. The full variable domain, completed using reference TRBV18 and TRBJ1-1, is NAGVMQNPRHLVRRRGQEARLRCSPMKGHSHVYWYRQLPEEGLKFMVYLQKENIIDESGMPKERFSAEFPKEGPSILRIQQVVRGDSAAYFCASSPYGTGFMRSTEAFFGQGTRLTVV.

The chain joins TRBV9 to TRBJ2-5, with D perhaps matching TRBD1 or TRBD2 (6 bases each). The CDR3 spans 17 residues. V lost 3 bases and J lost 5, with 23 bases in between. Germline assignment: CDR1 SGDLS and CDR2 YYNGEE. The CDR3 reads CASSEGGFGGVGETQYF. CDR3 nucleotides: TGTGCCAGCAGCGAGGGGGGATTCGGGGGCGTCGGGGAGACCCAGTACTTC.

The V call is TRBV20-1, the J call TRBJ2-7; no firm D call. The V gene lost 3 bases and the J gene lost 5 bases, with 8 bases spanning the gap. Per germline, CDR1 DFQATT and CDR2 SNEGSKA (reference sequence). The CDR3 has 11 amino acids. The CDR3 is CSARFSNEQYF. For the CDR3, the DNA is TGCAGTGCTAGGTTCTCGAACGAGCAGTACTTC.